These T cell receptor beta chains were read from a single sample in a study of cytotoxic CD8 clonotypes in ibrutinib-treated CLL. Sequencing was performed with immunoSEQ multiplex PCR; in TCRdb, only in-frame clones are kept and a portion is missing. Here the sample spans hundreds of thousands of clones, approximately 67% being singletons. This sample comprised PBMCs, obtained after 36 months of ibrutinib treatment. These receptors came from a human donor with chronic lymphocytic leukemia. The CDR3 runs from the conserved cysteine through the conserved F or W. The D gene is left open where the match is weak. Size tells how often a clone was seen (once, few, many) or the class of an expanded clone, and some rows leave it out.

V: TRBV29-1
D: TRBD1
J: TRBJ2-7
size: NA
CDR3: CSVVRQGSYEQYF
DNA: TGCAGCGTTGTCCGACAGGGTTCCTACGAGCAGTACTTC

V: TRBV7-2
D: NA
J: TRBJ1-2
size: NA
CDR3: CASSLGPGGNYGYTF
DNA: TGTGCCAGCAGCTTAGGACCGGGGGGTAACTATGGCTACACCTTC

V: TRBV10-3
D: TRBD1
J: TRBJ2-2
size: NA
CDR3: CASGSGTGNTGELFF
DNA: TGTGCCAGCGGATCCGGGACAGGGAACACCGGGGAGCTGTTTTTT

V: TRBV5-4
D: NA
J: TRBJ2-2
size: NA
CDR3: CASSRTKAGYNTGELFF
DNA: TGTGCCAGCAGCCGAACCAAGGCAGGGTACAACACCGGGGAGCTGTTTTTT

V: TRBV6-6
D: TRBD2
J: TRBJ2-1
size: once
CDR3: CASSYPGGGEQFF
DNA: TGTGCCAGCAGTTACCCGGGGGGAGGTGAGCAGTTCTTC

V: TRBV18
D: TRBD1
J: TRBJ1-5
size: few
CDR3: CASSSSRGSNQPQHF
DNA: TGTGCCAGCTCATCGTCCAGGGGGAGCAATCAGCCCCAGCATTTT

V: TRBV10-3
D: NA
J: TRBJ1-2
size: NA
CDR3: CAISGSQGKGNYGYTF
DNA: TGTGCCATCAGTGGAAGTCAGGGGAAGGGTAACTATGGCTACACCTTC

V: TRBV7-9
D: TRBD2
J: TRBJ2-3
size: NA
CDR3: CASSLVRLAGDTQYF
DNA: TGTGCCAGCAGCTTAGTTCGACTAGCGGGAGATACGCAGTATTTT

V: TRBV15
D: TRBD2
J: TRBJ2-7
size: NA
CDR3: CATSRVRPSGFYEQYF
DNA: TGTGCCACCAGCAGAGTCCGGCCTAGCGGCTTCTACGAGCAGTACTTC

V: TRBV4-1
D: NA
J: TRBJ1-1
size: NA
CDR3: CASSQRGAGNTEAFF
DNA: TGCGCCAGCAGCCAACGGGGGGCAGGGAACACTGAAGCTTTCTTT

V: TRBV4-3
D: NA
J: TRBJ2-1
size: few
CDR3: CASSQDHGRSSYNEQFF
DNA: TGCGCCAGCAGCCAAGATCACGGGAGAAGCTCCTACAATGAGCAGTTCTTC

V: TRBV5-1
D: TRBD2
J: TRBJ2-7
size: NA
CDR3: CASSSGLAGGRREQYF
DNA: TGCGCCAGCAGCTCCGGACTAGCGGGGGGGCGGCGTGAGCAGTACTTC

V: TRBV4-2
D: NA
J: TRBJ1-4
size: NA
CDR3: CASSQFSLSTNEKLFF
DNA: TGTGCCAGCAGCCAATTCTCTTTGTCAACTAATGAAAAACTGTTTTTT

V: TRBV7-2
D: TRBD2
J: TRBJ2-7
size: NA
CDR3: CASSPSSGGSKAYEQYF
DNA: TGTGCCAGCAGCCCCTCTAGCGGGGGCTCGAAGGCCTACGAGCAGTACTTC

V: TRBV10-3
D: TRBD1
J: TRBJ2-3
size: once
CDR3: CAISEERQGADTQYF
DNA: TGTGCCATCAGTGAGGAACGACAGGGTGCAGATACGCAGTATTTT

V: TRBV9
D: TRBD1
J: TRBJ1-2
size: once
CDR3: CASSVDPDRVGYGYTF
DNA: TGTGCCAGCAGCGTAGACCCGGACAGGGTCGGCTATGGCTACACCTTC

V: TRBV27
D: NA
J: TRBJ2-5
size: once
CDR3: CASNFRGQGVGETQYF
DNA: NA

V: TRBV11-2
D: TRBD2
J: TRBJ2-3
size: NA
CDR3: CASSSRQTSGGGDTQYF
DNA: TGTGCCAGCAGCTCCCGACAGACTAGCGGAGGGGGAGATACGCAGTATTTT

V: TRBV5-5
D: TRBD1
J: TRBJ1-5
size: NA
CDR3: CASSLGRTGVANQPQHF
DNA: TGTGCCAGCAGCTTGGGGCGGACAGGGGTGGCAAACCAGCCCCAGCATTTT

V: TRBV5-6
D: TRBD2
J: TRBJ2-3
size: few
CDR3: CASSLELIAGGPADTQYF
DNA: TGTGCCAGCAGCTTGGAGTTGATCGCGGGAGGGCCCGCAGATACGCAGTATTTT

V: TRBV4-1
D: NA
J: TRBJ2-7
size: NA
CDR3: CASSQRRGGEQYF
DNA: TGCGCCAGCAGCCAGAGGAGGGGTGGGGAGCAGTACTTC

V: TRBV15
D: TRBD2
J: TRBJ2-1
size: NA
CDR3: CATSSRTSGRVYSTDEQFF
DNA: TGTGCCACCAGCAGCAGGACTAGCGGGAGGGTTTACTCCACCGATGAGCAGTTCTTC

V: TRBV5-1
D: NA
J: TRBJ2-5
size: NA
CDR3: CASSLDSGRQETQYF
DNA: TGCGCCAGCAGCTTGGACTCAGGGCGGCAAGAGACCCAGTACTTC

V: TRBV7-9
D: NA
J: TRBJ1-2
size: NA
CDR3: CASSLEGRTYGYTF
DNA: TGTGCCAGCAGCTTAGAGGGCAGGACCTATGGCTACACCTTC

V: TRBV2
D: NA
J: TRBJ2-1
size: NA
CDR3: CASSERRGNNEQFF
DNA: TGTGCCAGCAGTGAACGCCGTGGGAACAATGAGCAGTTCTTC

V: TRBV25-1
D: TRBD1
J: TRBJ1-6
size: NA
CDR3: CASSGQGQGLTYNSPLHF
DNA: TGTGCCAGCAGTGGCCAGGGACAGGGGTTAACCTATAATTCACCCCTCCACTTT

V: TRBV6-1
D: NA
J: TRBJ1-4
size: once
CDR3: CASNTQGLPGEKLFF
DNA: TGTGCCAGCAACACACAGGGACTACCGGGTGAAAAACTGTTTTTT

V: TRBV6-5
D: NA
J: TRBJ1-6
size: NA
CDR3: CASSYMWTENSPLHF
DNA: TGTGCCAGCAGTTATATGTGGACAGAGAATTCACCCCTCCACTTT

V: TRBV10-2
D: NA
J: TRBJ1-3
size: NA
CDR3: CASGTQDWGSTIYF
DNA: TGCGCCAGCGGAACTCAGGATTGGGGTAGCACCATATATTTT

V: TRBV6-6
D: TRBD1
J: TRBJ1-5
size: few
CDR3: CASSSPGQGAHQPQHF
DNA: TGTGCCAGCAGTTCCCCGGGACAGGGGGCCCATCAGCCCCAGCATTTT

V: TRBV6-1
D: TRBD1
J: TRBJ2-7
size: NA
CDR3: CASRVTGGEQYF
DNA: TGTGCCAGCAGAGTGACAGGGGGCGAGCAGTACTTC

V: TRBV7-2
D: TRBD2
J: TRBJ2-3
size: NA
CDR3: CASSPSGGVAGPDTQYF
DNA: TGTGCCAGCAGCCCTAGTGGAGGGGTAGCGGGGCCGGATACGCAGTATTTT

V: TRBV6-1
D: NA
J: TRBJ1-2
size: NA
CDR3: CASSERQPYGYTF
DNA: TGTGCCAGCAGTGAAAGACAGCCCTATGGCTACACCTTC

V: TRBV14
D: NA
J: TRBJ1-2
size: NA
CDR3: CASSYDTYGYTF
DNA: TGTGCCAGCAGTTATGACACCTATGGCTACACCTTC

V: TRBV18
D: NA
J: TRBJ1-2
size: few
CDR3: CASSLNRDNYGYTF
DNA: TGTGCCAGCTCACTTAACAGGGACAACTATGGCTACACCTTC

V: TRBV10-2
D: NA
J: TRBJ2-5
size: NA
CDR3: CASSDSRETQYF
DNA: TGCGCCAGCAGTGATTCTCGAGAGACCCAGTACTTC

V: TRBV19
D: NA
J: TRBJ2-7
size: few
CDR3: CASSNYEQYF
DNA: TGTGCCAGTAGTAACTACGAGCAGTACTTC

V: TRBV12-5
D: TRBD1
J: TRBJ1-6
size: NA
CDR3: CASARQGWNSPLHF
DNA: TGTGCTAGTGCCAGACAGGGGTGGAATTCACCCCTCCACTTT

V: TRBV11-2
D: NA
J: TRBJ1-4
size: few
CDR3: CASSPLNEKLFF
DNA: TGTGCCAGCAGCCCCCTTAATGAAAAACTGTTTTTT

V: TRBV29-1
D: TRBD1
J: TRBJ2-3
size: few
CDR3: CSVRTGRDTQYF
DNA: TGCAGCGTTCGGACAGGGAGAGATACGCAGTATTTT

V: TRBV4-2
D: NA
J: TRBJ2-1
size: NA
CDR3: CASSKTLANEQFF
DNA: TGTGCCAGCAGCAAGACTCTTGCCAATGAGCAGTTCTTC

V: TRBV6-5
D: NA
J: TRBJ1-3
size: NA
CDR3: CASSRGQRSGNTIYF
DNA: TGTGCCAGCAGTAGAGGGCAGCGAAGTGGAAACACCATATATTTT

V: TRBV2
D: TRBD1
J: TRBJ2-5
size: NA
CDR3: CASSGDRGGLQETQYF
DNA: TGTGCCAGCAGTGGGGACAGGGGCGGCCTCCAAGAGACCCAGTACTTC

V: TRBV15
D: NA
J: TRBJ1-1
size: NA
CDR3: CATSRDTGARAFF
DNA: TGTGCCACCAGCAGAGATACCGGGGCGAGGGCTTTCTTT

V: TRBV28
D: TRBD2
J: TRBJ2-7
size: NA
CDR3: CASSLFLAGFYEQYF
DNA: TGTGCCAGCAGTTTATTCCTAGCGGGCTTTTACGAGCAGTACTTC

V: TRBV11-2
D: TRBD2
J: TRBJ2-1
size: NA
CDR3: CASSSPTSGLIRNEQFF
DNA: TGTGCCAGCAGCTCCCCGACTAGCGGACTCATTAGGAATGAGCAGTTCTTC

V: TRBV7-2
D: NA
J: TRBJ2-7
size: once
CDR3: CASSITSVGTYEQYF
DNA: TGTGCCAGCAGCATTACCTCGGTCGGAACCTACGAGCAGTACTTC

V: TRBV5-1
D: TRBD1
J: TRBJ2-7
size: few
CDR3: CASSHDRDYEQYF
DNA: TGCGCCAGCAGCCATGACAGGGACTACGAGCAGTACTTC

V: TRBV4-3
D: NA
J: TRBJ2-3
size: once
CDR3: CASSLASGTDTQYF
DNA: TGCGCCAGCAGCCTCGCCTCAGGGACAGATACGCAGTATTTT

V: TRBV6-5
D: NA
J: TRBJ2-1
size: few
CDR3: CASRRQGGYNEQFF
DNA: TGTGCCAGCAGACGACAGGGAGGCTACAATGAGCAGTTCTTC

V: TRBV19
D: NA
J: TRBJ2-1
size: NA
CDR3: CASSVEGYHRDEQFF
DNA: TGTGCCAGTAGTGTCGAGGGATACCATAGGGATGAGCAGTTCTTC

V: TRBV21-1
D: NA
J: TRBJ2-3
size: once
CDR3: CASSKEWQRGITDTQYF
DNA: TGTGCCAGCAGCAAAGAGTGGCAGCGGGGGATCACAGATACGCAGTATTTT

V: TRBV18
D: NA
J: TRBJ2-7
size: many
CDR3: CASSPASYEQYF
DNA: TGTGCCAGCTCACCCGCCTCCTACGAGCAGTACTTC

V: TRBV2
D: NA
J: TRBJ2-5
size: few
CDR3: CANGQETQYF
DNA: TGTGCCAACGGGCAGGAGACCCAGTACTTC

V: TRBV13
D: NA
J: TRBJ2-3
size: few
CDR3: CASSSRLPRGDTQYF
DNA: TGTGCCAGCAGCTCCCGACTACCGCGGGGAGATACGCAGTATTTT